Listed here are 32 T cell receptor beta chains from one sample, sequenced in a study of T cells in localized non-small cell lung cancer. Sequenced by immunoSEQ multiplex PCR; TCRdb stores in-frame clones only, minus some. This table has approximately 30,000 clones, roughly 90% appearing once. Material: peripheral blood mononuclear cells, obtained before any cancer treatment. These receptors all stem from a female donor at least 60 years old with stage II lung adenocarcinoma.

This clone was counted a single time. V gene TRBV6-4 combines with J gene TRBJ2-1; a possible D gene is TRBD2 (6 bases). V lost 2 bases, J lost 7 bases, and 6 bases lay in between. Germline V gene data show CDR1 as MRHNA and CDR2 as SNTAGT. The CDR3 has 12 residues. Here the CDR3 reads CASSDGGNEQFF. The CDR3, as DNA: TGTGCCAGCAGTGACGGGGGGAATGAGCAGTTCTTC.

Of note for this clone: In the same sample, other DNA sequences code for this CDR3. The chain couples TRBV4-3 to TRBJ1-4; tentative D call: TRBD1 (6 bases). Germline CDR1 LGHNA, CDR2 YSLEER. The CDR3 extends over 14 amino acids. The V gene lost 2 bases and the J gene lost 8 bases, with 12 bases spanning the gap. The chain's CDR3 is CASSQSGADEKLFF. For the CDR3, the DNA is TGCGCCAGCAGCCAATCAGGGGCGGACGAAAAACTGTTTTTT.

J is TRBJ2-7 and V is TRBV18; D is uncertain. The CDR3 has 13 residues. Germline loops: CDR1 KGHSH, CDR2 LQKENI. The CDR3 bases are TGTGCGCCAGAACACCGAGCCTGCTACGAGCAGTACTTC. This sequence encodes CAPEHRACYEQYF.

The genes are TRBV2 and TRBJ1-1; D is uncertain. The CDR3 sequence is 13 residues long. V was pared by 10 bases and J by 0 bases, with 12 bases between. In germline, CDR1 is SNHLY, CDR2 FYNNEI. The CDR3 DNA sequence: TGTGCCACCCGGCCCACCTTGAACACTGAAGCTTTCTTT. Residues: CATRPTLNTEAFF.

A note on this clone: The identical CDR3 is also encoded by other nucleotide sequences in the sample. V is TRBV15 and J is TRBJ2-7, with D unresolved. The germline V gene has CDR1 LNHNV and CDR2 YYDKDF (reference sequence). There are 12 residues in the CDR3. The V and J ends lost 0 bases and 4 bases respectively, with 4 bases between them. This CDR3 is CATSRDRYEQYF. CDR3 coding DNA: TGTGCCACCAGCAGAGATAGGTACGAGCAGTACTTC.

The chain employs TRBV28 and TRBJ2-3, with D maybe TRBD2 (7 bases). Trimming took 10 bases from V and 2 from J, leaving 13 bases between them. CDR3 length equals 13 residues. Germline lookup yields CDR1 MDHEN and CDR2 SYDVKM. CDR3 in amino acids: CATSGGYTDTQYF. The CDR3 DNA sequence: TGTGCCACTTCGGGGGGCTACACAGATACGCAGTATTTT.

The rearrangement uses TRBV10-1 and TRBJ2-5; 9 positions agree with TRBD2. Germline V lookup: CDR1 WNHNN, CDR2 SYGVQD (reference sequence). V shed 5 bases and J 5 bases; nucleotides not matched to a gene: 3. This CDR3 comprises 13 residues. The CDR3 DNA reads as TGCGCCAGCAGTTTAGCGGGAGTGGAGACCCAGTACTTC. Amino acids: CASSLAGVETQYF.

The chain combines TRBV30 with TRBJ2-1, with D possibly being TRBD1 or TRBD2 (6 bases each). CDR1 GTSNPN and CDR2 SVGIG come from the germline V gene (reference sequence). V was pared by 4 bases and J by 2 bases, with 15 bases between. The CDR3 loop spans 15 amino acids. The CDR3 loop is CAWTGGRDAYNEQFF. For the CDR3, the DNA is TGTGCCTGGACTGGGGGGCGGGATGCCTACAATGAGCAGTTCTTC.

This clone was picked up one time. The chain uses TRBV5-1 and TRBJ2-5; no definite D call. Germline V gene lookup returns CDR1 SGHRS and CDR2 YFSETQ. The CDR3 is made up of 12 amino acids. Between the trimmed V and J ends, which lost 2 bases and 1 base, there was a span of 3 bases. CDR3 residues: CASSFTQETQYF. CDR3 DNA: TGCGCCAGCAGCTTCACCCAAGAGACCCAGTACTTC.

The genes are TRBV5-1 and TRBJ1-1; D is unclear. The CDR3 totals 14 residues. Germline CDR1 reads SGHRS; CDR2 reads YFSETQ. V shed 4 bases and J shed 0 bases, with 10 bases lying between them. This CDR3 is CASSMDGLNTEAFF. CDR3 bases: TGCGCCAGCAGCATGGACGGGCTGAACACTGAAGCTTTCTTT. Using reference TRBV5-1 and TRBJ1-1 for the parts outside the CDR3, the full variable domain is KAGVTQTPRYLIKTRGQQVTLSCSPISGHRSVSWYQQTPGQGLQFLFEYFSETQRNKGNFPGRFSGRQFSNSRSEMNVSTLELGDSALYLCASSMDGLNTEAFFGQGTRLTVV.

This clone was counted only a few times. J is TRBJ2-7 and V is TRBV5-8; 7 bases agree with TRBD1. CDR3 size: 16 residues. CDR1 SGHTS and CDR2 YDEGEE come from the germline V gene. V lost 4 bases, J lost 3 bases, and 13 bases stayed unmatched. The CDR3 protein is CASSLQGIGENYEQYF. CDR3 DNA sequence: TGTGCCAGCAGCCTACAGGGGATAGGGGAAAACTACGAGCAGTACTTC.

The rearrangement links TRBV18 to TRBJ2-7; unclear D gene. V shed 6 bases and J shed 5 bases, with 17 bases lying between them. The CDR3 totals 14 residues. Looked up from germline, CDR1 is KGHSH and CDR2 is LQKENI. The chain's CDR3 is CASSPANFKDEQYF. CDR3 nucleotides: TGTGCCAGCTCTCCCGCCAACTTTAAAGACGAGCAGTACTTC.

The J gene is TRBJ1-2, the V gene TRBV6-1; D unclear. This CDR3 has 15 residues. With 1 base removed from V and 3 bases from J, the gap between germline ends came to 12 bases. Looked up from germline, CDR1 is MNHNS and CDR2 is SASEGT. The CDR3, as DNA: TGTGCCAGCAGTGAAGTGGTGGGTTCTGACTATGGCTACACCTTC. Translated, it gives CASSEVVGSDYGYTF.

CDR3 sequence reads: CASSQEGHEQFF. CDR3 DNA sequence: TGTGCCAGCAGCCAGGAGGGCCATGAGCAGTTCTTC. This chain joins TRBV6-5 and TRBJ2-1; weak D call: TRBD2 (6 bases). Deletions cut 6 bases from V and 8 bases from J, with 11 bases between. The germline CDR1 and CDR2 sequences are MNHEY and SVGAGI. This CDR3 has 12 residues.

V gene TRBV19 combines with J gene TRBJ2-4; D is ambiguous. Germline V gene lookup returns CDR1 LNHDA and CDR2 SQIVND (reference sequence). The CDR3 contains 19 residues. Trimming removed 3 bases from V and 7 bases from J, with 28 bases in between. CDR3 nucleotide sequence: TGTGCCAGTAGTATTCGGCGTTTCGGCGGCAAGGAACAAAGGAACATTCAGTACTTC. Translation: CASSIRRFGGKEQRNIQYF.

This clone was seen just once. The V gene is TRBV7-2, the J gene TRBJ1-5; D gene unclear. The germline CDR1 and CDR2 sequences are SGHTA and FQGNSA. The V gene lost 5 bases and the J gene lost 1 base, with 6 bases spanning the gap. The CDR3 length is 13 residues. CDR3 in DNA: TGTGCCAGCAGCGGTAGGAGCAATCAGCCCCAGCATTTT. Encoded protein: CASSGRSNQPQHF. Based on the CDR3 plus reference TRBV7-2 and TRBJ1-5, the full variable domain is GAGVSQSPSNKVTEKGKDVELRCDPISGHTALYWYRQSLGQGLEFLIYFQGNSAPDKSGLPSDRFSAERTGGSVSTLTIQRTQQEDSAVYLCASSGRSNQPQHFGDGTRLSIL.

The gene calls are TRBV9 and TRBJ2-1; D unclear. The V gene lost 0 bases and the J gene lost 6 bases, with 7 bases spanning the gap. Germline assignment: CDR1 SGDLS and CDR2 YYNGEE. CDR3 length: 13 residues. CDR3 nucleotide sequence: TGTGCCAGCAGCGTAGCAGGCGGCAATGAGCAGTTCTTC. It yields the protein CASSVAGGNEQFF.

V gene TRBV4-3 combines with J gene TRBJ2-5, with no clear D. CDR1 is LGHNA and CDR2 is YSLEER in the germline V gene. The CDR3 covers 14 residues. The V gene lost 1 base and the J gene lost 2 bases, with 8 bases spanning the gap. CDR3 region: CASSQVGGQETQYF. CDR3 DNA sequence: TGCGCCAGCAGCCAAGTCGGTGGGCAAGAGACCCAGTACTTC.

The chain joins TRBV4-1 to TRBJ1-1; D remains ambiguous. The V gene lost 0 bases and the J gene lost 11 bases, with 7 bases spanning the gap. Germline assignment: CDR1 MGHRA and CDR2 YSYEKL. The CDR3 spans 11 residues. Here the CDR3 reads CASSQEHRAFF. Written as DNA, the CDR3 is TGCGCCAGCAGCCAAGAGCATAGGGCTTTCTTT.

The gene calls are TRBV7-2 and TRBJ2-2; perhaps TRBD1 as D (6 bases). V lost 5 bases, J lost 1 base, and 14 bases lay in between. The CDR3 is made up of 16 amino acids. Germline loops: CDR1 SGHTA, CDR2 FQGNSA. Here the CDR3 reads CASSRFGTLNTGELFF. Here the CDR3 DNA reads TGTGCCAGCAGCAGATTCGGGACATTGAACACCGGGGAGCTGTTTTTT.

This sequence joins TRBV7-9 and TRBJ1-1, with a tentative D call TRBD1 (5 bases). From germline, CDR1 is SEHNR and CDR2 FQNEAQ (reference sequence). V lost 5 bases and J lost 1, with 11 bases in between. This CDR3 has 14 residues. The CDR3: CASSRGAGNTEAFF. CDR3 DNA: TGTGCCAGCAGCAGGGGTGCAGGGAACACTGAAGCTTTCTTT.

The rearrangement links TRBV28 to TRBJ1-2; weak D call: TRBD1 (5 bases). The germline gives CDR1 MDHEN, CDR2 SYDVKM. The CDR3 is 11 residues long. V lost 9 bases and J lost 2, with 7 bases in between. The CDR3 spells CASHRNYGYTF. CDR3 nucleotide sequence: TGTGCCAGTCACAGGAACTATGGCTACACCTTC.

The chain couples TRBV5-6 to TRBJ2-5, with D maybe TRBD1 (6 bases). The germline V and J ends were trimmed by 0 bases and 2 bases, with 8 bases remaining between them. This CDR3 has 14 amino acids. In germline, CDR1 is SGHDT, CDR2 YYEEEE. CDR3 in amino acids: CASSLADRQETQYF. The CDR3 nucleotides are TGTGCCAGCAGCTTGGCGGACAGACAAGAGACCCAGTACTTC.

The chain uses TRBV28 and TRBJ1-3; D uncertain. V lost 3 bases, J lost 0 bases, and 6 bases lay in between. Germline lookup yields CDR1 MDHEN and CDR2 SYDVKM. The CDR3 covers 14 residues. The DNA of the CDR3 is TGTGCCAGCAGTTTTGGGCCCTCTGGAAACACCATATATTTT. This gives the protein CASSFGPSGNTIYF.

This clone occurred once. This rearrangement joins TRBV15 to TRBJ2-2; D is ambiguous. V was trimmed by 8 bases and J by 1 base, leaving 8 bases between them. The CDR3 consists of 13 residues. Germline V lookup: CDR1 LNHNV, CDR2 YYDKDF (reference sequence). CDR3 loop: CATADLNTGELFF. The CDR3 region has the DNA TGTGCCACCGCAGATTTGAACACCGGGGAGCTGTTTTTT.

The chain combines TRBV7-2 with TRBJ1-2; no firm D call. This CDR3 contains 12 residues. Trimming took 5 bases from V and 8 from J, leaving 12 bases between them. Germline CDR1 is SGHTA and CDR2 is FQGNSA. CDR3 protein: CASSPDWEGYTF. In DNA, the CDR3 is TGTGCCAGCAGCCCAGACTGGGAAGGCTACACCTTC.

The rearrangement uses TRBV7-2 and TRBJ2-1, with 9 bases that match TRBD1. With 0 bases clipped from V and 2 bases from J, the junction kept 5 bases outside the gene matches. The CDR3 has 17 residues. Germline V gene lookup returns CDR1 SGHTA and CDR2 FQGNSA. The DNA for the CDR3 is TGTGCCAGCAGCTTAGCGCTGACAGGGGGAACCTACAATGAGCAGTTCTTC. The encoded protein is CASSLALTGGTYNEQFF.

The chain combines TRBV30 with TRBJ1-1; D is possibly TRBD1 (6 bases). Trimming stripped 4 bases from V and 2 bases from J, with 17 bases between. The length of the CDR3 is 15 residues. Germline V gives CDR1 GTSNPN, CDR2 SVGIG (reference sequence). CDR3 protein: CAWTLTGHPNTEAFF. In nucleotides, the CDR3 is TGTGCCTGGACTCTTACGGGACACCCAAACACTGAAGCTTTCTTT.

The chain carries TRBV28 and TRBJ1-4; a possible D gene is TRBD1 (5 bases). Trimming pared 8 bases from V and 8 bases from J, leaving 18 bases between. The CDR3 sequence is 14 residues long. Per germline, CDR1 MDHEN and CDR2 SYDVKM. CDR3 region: CASGPPGRIEKLFF. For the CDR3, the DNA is TGTGCCAGCGGCCCCCCGGGACGTATAGAAAAACTGTTTTTT.

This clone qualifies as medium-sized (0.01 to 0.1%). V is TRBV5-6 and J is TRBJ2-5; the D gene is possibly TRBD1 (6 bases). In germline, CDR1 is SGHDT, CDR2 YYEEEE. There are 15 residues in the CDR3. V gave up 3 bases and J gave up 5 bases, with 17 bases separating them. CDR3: CASSSFPGVLETQYF. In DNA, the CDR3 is TGTGCCAGCAGCTCGTTCCCAGGGGTTCTTGAGACCCAGTACTTC.

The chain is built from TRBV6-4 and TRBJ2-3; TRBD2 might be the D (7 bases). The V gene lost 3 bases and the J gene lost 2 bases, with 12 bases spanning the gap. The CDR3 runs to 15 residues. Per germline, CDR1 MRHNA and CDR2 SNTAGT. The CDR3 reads CASSESGGATDTQYF. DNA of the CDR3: TGTGCCAGCAGTGAAAGTGGGGGGGCCACAGATACGCAGTATTTT.

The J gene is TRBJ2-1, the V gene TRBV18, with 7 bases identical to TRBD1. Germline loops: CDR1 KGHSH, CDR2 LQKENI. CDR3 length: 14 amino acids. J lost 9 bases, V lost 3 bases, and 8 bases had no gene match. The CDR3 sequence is CASSPWDSGVEQFF. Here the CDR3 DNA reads TGTGCCAGCTCACCCTGGGACAGTGGGGTTGAGCAGTTCTTC.